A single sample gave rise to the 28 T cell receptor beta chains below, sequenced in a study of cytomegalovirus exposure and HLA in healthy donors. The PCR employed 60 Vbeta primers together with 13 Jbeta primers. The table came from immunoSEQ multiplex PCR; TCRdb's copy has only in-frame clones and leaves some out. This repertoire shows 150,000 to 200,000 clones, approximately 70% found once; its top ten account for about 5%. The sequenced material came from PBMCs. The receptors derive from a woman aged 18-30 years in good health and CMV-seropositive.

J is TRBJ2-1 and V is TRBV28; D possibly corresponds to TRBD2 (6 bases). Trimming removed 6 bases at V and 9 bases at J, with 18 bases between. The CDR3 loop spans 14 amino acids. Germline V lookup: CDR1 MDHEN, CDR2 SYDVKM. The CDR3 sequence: CASSLGTLGGEQFF. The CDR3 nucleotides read TGTGCCAGCAGCCTCGGGACTCTAGGAGGTGAGCAGTTCTTC.

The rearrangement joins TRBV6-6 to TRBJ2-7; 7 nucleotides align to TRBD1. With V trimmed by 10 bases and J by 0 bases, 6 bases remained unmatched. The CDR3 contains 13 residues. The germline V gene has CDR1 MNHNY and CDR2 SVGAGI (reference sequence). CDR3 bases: TGTGCCACCTCGAGGGGGCGCTCCTACGAGCAGTACTTC. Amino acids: CATSRGRSYEQYF.

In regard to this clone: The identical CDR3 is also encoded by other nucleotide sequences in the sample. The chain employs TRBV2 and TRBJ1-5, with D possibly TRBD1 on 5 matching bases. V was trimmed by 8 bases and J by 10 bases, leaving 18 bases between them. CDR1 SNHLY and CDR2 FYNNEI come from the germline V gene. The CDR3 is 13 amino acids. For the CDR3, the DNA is TGTGCCAGCGGGGGACTGGGGGTCGATCCCCAGCATTTT. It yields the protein CASGGLGVDPQHF. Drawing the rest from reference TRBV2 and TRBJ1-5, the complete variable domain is EPEVTQTPSHQVTQMGQEVILRCVPISNHLYFYWYRQILGQKVEFLVSFYNNEISEKSEIFDDQFSVERPDGSNFTLKIRSTKLEDSAMYFCASGGLGVDPQHFGDGTRLSIL.

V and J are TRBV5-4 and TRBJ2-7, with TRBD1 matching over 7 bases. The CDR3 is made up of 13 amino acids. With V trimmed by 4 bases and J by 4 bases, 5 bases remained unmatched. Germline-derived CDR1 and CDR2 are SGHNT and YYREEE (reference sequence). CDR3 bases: TGTGCCAGCAGCCAAAACAGGGGTTACGAGCAGTACTTC. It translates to CASSQNRGYEQYF. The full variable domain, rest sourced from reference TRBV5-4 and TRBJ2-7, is ETGVTQSPTHLIKTRGQQVTLRCSSQSGHNTVSWYQQALGQGPQFIFQYYREEENGRGNFPPRFSGLQFPNYSSELNVNALELDDSALYLCASSQNRGYEQYFGPGTRLTVT.

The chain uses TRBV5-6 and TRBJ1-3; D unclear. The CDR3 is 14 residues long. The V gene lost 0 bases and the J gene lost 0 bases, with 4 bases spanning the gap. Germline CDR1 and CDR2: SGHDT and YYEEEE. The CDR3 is CASSLDSSGNTIYF. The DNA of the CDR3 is TGTGCCAGCAGCTTGGACAGCTCTGGAAACACCATATATTTT.

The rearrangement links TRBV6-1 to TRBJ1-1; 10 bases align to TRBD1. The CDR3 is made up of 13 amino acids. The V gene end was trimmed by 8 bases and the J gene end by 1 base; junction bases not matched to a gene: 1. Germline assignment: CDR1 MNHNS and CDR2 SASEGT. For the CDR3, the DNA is TGTGCCAGCCGGGACAGGGGGAACACTGAAGCTTTCTTT. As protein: CASRDRGNTEAFF.

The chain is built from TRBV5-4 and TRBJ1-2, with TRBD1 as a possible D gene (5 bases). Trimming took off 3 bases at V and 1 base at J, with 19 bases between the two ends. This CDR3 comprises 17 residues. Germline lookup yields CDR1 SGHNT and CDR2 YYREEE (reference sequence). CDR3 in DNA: TGTGCCAGCAGCTCTGGGGGGGTGGCAGCGATTAACTATGGCTACACCTTC. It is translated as CASSSGGVAAINYGYTF.

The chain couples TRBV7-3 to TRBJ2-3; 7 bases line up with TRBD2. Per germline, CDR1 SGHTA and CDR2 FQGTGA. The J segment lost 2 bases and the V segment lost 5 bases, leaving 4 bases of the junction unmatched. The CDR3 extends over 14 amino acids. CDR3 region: CASSTSGVTDTQYF. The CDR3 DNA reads TGTGCCAGCAGCACAAGCGGGGTCACAGATACGCAGTATTTT.

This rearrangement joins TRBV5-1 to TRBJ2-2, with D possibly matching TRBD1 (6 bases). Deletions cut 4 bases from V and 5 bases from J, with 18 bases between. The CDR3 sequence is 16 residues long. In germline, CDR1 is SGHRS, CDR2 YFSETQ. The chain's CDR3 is CASSRKEDSWTGELFF. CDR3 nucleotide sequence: TGCGCCAGCAGCCGGAAGGAGGACAGTTGGACCGGGGAGCTGTTTTTT.

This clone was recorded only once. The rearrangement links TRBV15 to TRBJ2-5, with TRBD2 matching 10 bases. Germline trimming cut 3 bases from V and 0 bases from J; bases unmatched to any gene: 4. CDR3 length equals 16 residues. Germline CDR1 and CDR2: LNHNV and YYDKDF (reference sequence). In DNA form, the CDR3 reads TGTGCCACCAGCAGTGGTAGCGGGAGGTACCAAGAGACCCAGTACTTC. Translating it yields CATSSGSGRYQETQYF.

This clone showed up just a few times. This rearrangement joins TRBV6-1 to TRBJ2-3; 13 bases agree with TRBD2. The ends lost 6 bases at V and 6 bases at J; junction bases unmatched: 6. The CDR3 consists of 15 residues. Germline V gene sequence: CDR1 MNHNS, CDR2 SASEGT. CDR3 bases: TGTGCCAGCAGCCCACTAGCGGGGGGGCTGGATACGCAGTATTTT. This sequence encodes CASSPLAGGLDTQYF.

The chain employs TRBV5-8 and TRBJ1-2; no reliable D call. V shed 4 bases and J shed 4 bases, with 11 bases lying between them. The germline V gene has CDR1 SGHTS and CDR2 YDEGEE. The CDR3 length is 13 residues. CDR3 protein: CASSALFRYGYTF. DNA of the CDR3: TGTGCCAGCAGCGCCCTATTCCGCTATGGCTACACCTTC.

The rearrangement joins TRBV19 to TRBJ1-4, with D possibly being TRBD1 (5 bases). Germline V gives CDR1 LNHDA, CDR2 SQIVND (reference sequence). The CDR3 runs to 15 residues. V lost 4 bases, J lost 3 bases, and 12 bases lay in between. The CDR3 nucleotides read TGTGCCAGTAGTACCCCGGGGGGACCTAATGAAAAACTGTTTTTT. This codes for CASSTPGGPNEKLFF.

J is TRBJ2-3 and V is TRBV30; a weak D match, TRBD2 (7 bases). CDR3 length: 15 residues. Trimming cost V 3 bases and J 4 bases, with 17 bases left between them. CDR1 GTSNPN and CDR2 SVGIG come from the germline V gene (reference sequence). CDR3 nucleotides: TGTGCCTGGAGCAAACGGTGGGGGGGCCCAGATACGCAGTATTTT. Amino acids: CAWSKRWGGPDTQYF.

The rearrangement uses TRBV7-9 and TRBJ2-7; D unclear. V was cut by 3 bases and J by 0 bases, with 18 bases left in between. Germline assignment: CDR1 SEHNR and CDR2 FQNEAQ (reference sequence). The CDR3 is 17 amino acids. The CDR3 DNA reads TGTGCCAGCAGCTTGTCCCCTGGCCGGGTGAACTCCTACGAGCAGTACTTC. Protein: CASSLSPGRVNSYEQYF.

CDR3 sequence reads: CACARGTGKEAFF. CDR3 sequence (DNA): TGTGCCTGTGCAAGAGGGACAGGAAAGGAAGCTTTCTTT. The chain couples TRBV6-5 to TRBJ1-1; 8 nucleotides align to TRBD1. This CDR3 is built from 13 residues. Trimming took 11 bases from V and 8 from J; bases not matched to a gene: 13. The germline V gene has CDR1 MNHEY and CDR2 SVGAGI.

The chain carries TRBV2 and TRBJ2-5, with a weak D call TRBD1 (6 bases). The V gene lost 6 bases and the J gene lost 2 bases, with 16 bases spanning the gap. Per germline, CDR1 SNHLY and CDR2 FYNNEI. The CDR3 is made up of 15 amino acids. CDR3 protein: CASRLQGSPQETQYF. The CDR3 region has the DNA TGTGCCAGCAGGCTACAGGGTTCCCCGCAAGAGACCCAGTACTTC.

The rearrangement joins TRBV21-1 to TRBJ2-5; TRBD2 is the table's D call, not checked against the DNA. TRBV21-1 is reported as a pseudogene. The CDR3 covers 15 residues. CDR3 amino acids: CASSKPSEFFETQYF. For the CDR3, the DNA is TGTGCCAGCAGCAAACCGTCCGAGTTTTTTGAGACCCAGTACTTC.

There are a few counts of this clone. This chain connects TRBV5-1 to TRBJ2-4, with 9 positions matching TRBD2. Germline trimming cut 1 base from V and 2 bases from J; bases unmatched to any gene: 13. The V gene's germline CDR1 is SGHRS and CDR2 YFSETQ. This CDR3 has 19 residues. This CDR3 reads CASSLHPWPSGDSKNIQYF. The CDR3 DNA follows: TGCGCCAGCAGCTTGCACCCCTGGCCTAGCGGGGACTCCAAAAACATTCAGTACTTC.

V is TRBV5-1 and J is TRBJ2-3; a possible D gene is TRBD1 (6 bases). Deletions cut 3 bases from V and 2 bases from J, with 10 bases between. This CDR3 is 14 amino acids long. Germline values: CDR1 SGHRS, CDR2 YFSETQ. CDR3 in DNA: TGCGCCAGCAGCTCTGGGACATACACAGATACGCAGTATTTT. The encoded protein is CASSSGTYTDTQYF.

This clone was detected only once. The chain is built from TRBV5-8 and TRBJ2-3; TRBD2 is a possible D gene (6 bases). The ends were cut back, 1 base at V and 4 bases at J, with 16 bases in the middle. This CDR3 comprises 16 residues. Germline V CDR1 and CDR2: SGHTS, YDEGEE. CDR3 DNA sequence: TGTGCCAGCAGCTTGCCCGCTTCTAGCGACCCAGATACGCAGTATTTT. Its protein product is CASSLPASSDPDTQYF.

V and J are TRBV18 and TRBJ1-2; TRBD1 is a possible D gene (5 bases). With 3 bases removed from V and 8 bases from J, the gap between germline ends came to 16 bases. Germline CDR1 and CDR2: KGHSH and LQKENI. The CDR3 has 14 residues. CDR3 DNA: TGTGCCAGCTCACCGATCGGACATACGGCGGGCTACACCTTC. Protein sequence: CASSPIGHTAGYTF.

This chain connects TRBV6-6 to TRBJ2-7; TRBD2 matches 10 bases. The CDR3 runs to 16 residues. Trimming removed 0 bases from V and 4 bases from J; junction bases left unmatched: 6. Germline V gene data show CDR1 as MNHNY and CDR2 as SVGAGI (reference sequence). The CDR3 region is CASSYSISSGGYEQYF. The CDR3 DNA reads TGTGCCAGCAGTTACTCGATTTCTAGCGGGGGTTACGAGCAGTACTTC.

The CDR3 DNA follows: TGCGCCAGCAGCTTGCCCTCCAGGAACACTGAAGCTTTCTTT. Translating it yields CASSLPSRNTEAFF. The chain couples TRBV5-1 to TRBJ1-1; no reliable D call. Trimming took 1 base from V and 1 from J, leaving 8 bases between them. The germline V gene encodes CDR1 SGHRS and CDR2 YFSETQ. The length of the CDR3 is 14 residues.

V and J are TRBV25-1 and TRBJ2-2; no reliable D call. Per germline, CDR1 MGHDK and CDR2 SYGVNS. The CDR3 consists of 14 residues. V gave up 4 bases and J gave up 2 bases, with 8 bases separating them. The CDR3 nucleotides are TGTGCCAGCAGTGGTACAGCTAACACCGGGGAGCTGTTTTTT. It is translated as CASSGTANTGELFF. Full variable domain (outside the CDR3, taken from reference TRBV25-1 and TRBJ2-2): EADIYQTPRYLVIGTGKKITLECSQTMGHDKMYWYQQDPGMELHLIHYSYGVNSTEKGDLSSESTVSRIRTEHFPLTLESARPSHTSQYLCASSGTANTGELFFGEGSRLTVL.

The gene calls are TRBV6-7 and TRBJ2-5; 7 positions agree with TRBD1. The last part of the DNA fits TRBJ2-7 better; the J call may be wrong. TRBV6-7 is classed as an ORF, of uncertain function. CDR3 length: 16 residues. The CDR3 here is CASSPDGTANSYEQYF. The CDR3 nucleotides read TGTGCCAGCAGTCCAGATGGGACAGCAAATTCCTACGAGCAGTACTTC.

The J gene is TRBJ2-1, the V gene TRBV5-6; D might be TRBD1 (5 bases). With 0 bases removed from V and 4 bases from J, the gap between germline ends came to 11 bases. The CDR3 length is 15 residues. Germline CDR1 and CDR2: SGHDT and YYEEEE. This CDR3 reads CASSLAREEYNEQFF. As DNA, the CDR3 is TGTGCCAGCAGCTTGGCCAGGGAAGAGTACAATGAGCAGTTCTTC.

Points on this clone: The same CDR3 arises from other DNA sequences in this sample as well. CDR3 nucleotide sequence: TGTGCCAGCAGCCGTGGGTTCGAACAGGAGAATAATTCACCCCTCCACTTT. Its protein product is CASSRGFEQENNSPLHF. The V gene is TRBV7-9, the J gene TRBJ1-6; tentatively, D is TRBD1 (5 bases). V was pared by 5 bases and J by 5 bases, with 19 bases between. This CDR3 has 17 residues. Germline CDR1 reads SEHNR; CDR2 reads FQNEAQ (reference sequence).